This section outlines one TCR beta chain sequence together with its context. Its cognate antigen is unknown. This entry comes from a study of cytomegalovirus exposure and HLA in healthy donors. Whole-study findings and limits: The study recorded 150 to 200 TCR beta chains that were cytomegalovirus-associated.

With 1 base removed from V and 1 base from J, the gap between germline ends came to 16 bases. This CDR3 is 17 amino acids long. Germline V gene data show CDR1 as LGHNA and CDR2 as YNFKEQ. It was with 60 Vbeta and 13 Jbeta primers that the PCR ran. Using immunoSEQ multiplex PCR, the repertoire was profiled, and TCRdb retains in-frame clones only, with some absent. Among approximately 93,000 clones listed, 65% were seen once. V usage is TRBV4-2 and J usage is TRBJ1-1; no definite D call. This receptor was taken from a boy aged 10-17 years in good health and CMV-seropositive. The sequenced sample consisted of PBMCs. CDR3 bases: TGTGCCAGCAGCCAAGTGGAGGGCGGTTACAAGAACACTGAAGCTTTCTTT. It specifies CASSQVEGGYKNTEAFF.